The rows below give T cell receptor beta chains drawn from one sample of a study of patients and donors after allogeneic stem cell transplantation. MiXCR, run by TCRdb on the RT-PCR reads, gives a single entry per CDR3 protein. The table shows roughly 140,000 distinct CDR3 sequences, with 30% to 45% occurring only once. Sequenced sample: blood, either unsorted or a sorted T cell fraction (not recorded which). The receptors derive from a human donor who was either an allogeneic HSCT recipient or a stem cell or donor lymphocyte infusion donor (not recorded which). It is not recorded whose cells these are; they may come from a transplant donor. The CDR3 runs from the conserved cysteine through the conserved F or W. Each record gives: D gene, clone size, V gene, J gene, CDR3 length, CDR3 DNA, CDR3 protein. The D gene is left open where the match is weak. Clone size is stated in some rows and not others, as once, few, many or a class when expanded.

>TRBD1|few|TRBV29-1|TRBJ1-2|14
TGCAGCGGTATCGGGACAGGGGAACAAGGGGGCTACACCTTC
CSGIGTGEQGGYTF
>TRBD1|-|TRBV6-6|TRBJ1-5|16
TGTGCCAGCAGTTTCTCCCCGACAGGGGGAAATCAGCCCCAGCATTTT
CASSFSPTGGNQPQHF
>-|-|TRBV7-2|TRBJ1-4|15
TGTGCCAGCAGCCCTGGTATGAGGCTGGGTGAAAAACTGTTTTTT
CASSPGMRLGEKLFF
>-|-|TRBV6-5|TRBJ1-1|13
TGTGCCAGCAGTACAGACGTACTGGCTGAAGCTTTCTTT
CASSTDVLAEAFF
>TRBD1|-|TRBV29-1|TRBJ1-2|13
TGCAGCGTCCGGACAGGGGGCAGCTATGGCTACACCTTC
CSVRTGGSYGYTF
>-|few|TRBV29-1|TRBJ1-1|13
TGCAGCGTTGAAGGGCCGTTGAACACTGAAGCTTTCTTT
CSVEGPLNTEAFF
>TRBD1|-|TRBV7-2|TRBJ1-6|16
TGTGCCAGCAGCTTAGAATGGGACAGCACCAATTCACCCCTCCACTTT
CASSLEWDSTNSPLHF
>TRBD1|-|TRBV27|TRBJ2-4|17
TGTGCCAGCAGCCCCGGGGACAGGGGAGCGGGCAAAAACATTCAGTACTTC
CASSPGDRGAGKNIQYF
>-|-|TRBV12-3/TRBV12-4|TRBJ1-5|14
TGTGCCAGGCATGCGCAGGGCGACAATCAGCCCCAGCATTTT
CARHAQGDNQPQHF
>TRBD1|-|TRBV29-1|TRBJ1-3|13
TGCAGCGCGTCTACAGGGGGAGGAAACACCATATATTTT
CSASTGGGNTIYF
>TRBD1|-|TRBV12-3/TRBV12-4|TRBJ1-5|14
TGTGCCAGCAGTGCGGGACAGGGAAATCAGCCCCAGCATTTT
CASSAGQGNQPQHF
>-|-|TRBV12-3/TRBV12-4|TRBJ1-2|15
TGTGCCAGCAGCTTAATGGGGAGAGCTAACTATGGCTACACCTTC
CASSLMGRANYGYTF
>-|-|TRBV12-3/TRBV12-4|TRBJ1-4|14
TGTGCCAGCAGCCAAGGTACAGGGAATGAAAAACTGTTTTTT
CASSQGTGNEKLFF
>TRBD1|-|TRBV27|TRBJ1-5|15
TGTGCCAGCAGTGCTCGAGGGGGCGAAAGGCAGCCCCAGCATTTT
CASSARGGERQPQHF
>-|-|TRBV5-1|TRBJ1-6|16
TGCGCCAGCAGCTTGGAGTTCGGTGGGAAGGATTCACCCCTCCACTTT
CASSLEFGGKDSPLHF
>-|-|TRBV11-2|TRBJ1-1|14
TGTGCCAGCAGCTTTTTCAGGGGTAACGCTGAAGCTTTCTTT
CASSFFRGNAEAFF
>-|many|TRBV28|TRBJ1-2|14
TGTGCCAGCAGTTTACTGTCTCCACTCTATGGCTACACCTTC
CASSLLSPLYGYTF
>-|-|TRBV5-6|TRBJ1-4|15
TGTGCCAGCAGCTTGACAGGGTCCACTAATGAAAAACTGTTTTTT
CASSLTGSTNEKLFF
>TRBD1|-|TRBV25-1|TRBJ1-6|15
TGTGCCAGCAGTGATTCCAGACAGGGCGATTCACCCCTCCACTTT
CASSDSRQGDSPLHF
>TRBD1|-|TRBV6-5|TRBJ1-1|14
TGTGCCAGCAGACGACAGGGGGCCTCCACTGAAGCTTTCTTT
CASRRQGASTEAFF
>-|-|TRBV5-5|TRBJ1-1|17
TGTGCCAGCAGCTCAAGGGTCGGGCCCTCTTACAACACTGAAGCTTTCTTT
CASSSRVGPSYNTEAFF
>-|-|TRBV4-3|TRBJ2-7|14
TGCGCCAGCAGCCAAACCGGTAACGACTACGAGCAGTACTTC
CASSQTGNDYEQYF
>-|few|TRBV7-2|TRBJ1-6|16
TGTGCCAGCAGCTTTGGGGGGAGCTCCTATAATTCACCCCTCCACTTT
CASSFGGSSYNSPLHF
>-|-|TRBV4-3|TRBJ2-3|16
TGCGCCAGCAGCCAAGAGGGGATCCCTCCCCCAGATACGCAGTATTTT
CASSQEGIPPPDTQYF
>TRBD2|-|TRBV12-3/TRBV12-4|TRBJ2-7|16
TGTGCCAGCAGTTTAAGGGTTAGCGGGGTCTCCTACGAGCAGTACTTC
CASSLRVSGVSYEQYF
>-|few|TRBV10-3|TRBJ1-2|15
TGTGCCATCAGTGAGCCGGTCAGGGCATACTATGGCTACACCTTC
CAISEPVRAYYGYTF
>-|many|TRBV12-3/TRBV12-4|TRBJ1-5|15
TGTGCCAGCGCCCGGGGAGGGTATAGCAATCAGCCCCAGCATTTT
CASARGGYSNQPQHF
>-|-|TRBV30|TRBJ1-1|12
TGTGCCTTCAGATACAGCCCAACAGAAGCTTTCTTT
CAFRYSPTEAFF
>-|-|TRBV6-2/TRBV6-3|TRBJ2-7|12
TGTGCCACTAAACCGAACTCCTACGAGCAGTACTTC
CATKPNSYEQYF
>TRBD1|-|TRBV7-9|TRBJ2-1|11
TGTGCCAGCAGCTCCACAGGGGGCAAGTTCTTC
CASSSTGGKFF
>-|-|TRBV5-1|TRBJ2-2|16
TGCGCCAGCAGCTTGGGACGGTCCGCGAACACCGGGGAGCTGTTTTTT
CASSLGRSANTGELFF
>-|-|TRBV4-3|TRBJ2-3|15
TGCGCCAGCAGCCAAGGATCGCGCGGTACAGATACGCAGTATTTT
CASSQGSRGTDTQYF
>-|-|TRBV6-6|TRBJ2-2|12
TGTGCCAGCAGTTTCTCCGGCGGGGAGCTGTTTTTT
CASSFSGGELFF
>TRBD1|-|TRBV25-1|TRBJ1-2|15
TGTGCCAGCAGTACCCGACAGGGGATTAACTATGGCTACACCTTC
CASSTRQGINYGYTF
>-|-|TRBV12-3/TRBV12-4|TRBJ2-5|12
TGTGCCAGCCGCAGAGATGGGGAGACCCAGTACTTC
CASRRDGETQYF
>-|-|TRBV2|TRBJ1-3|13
TGTGCCAGCAGGGACGAGAGTAGAAACACCATATATTTT
CASRDESRNTIYF
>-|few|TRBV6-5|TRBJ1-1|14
TGTGCCAGCGCTCCCAGGGGAGGGGTCACTGAAGCTTTCTTT
CASAPRGGVTEAFF
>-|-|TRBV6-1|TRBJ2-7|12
TGTGCCAGCAGGGATAGCGGATACGAGCAGTACTTC
CASRDSGYEQYF
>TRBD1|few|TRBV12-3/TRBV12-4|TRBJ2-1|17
TGTGCCAGCAGTTTAGGACAGGGTACGATCTCCTACAATGAGCAGTTCTTC
CASSLGQGTISYNEQFF
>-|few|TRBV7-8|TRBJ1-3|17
TGTGCCAGCAGCCCGATGAACAGGGTAGCCACCGGAAACACCATATATTTT
CASSPMNRVATGNTIYF
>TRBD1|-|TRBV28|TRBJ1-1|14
TGTGCCAGCAGTTGGGACAGGGAGGCATCTGAAGCTTTCTTT
CASSWDREASEAFF